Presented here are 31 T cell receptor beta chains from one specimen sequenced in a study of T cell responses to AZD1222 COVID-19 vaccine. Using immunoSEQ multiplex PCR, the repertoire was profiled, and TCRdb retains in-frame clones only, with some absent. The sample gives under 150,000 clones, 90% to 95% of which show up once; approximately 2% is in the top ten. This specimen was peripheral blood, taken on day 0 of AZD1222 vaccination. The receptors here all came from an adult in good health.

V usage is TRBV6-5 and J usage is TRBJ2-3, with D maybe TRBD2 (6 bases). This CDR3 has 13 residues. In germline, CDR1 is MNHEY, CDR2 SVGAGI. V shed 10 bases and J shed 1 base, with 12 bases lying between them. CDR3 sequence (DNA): TGTGCCACCCGGGACTGGCGCACAGATACGCAGTATTTT. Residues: CATRDWRTDTQYF.

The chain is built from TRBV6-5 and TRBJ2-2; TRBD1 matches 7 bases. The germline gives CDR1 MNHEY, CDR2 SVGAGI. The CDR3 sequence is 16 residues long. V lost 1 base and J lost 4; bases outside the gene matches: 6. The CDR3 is CASSYYYRGSTGELFF. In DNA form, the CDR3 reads TGTGCCAGCAGTTACTACTACAGGGGTAGCACCGGGGAGCTGTTTTTT.

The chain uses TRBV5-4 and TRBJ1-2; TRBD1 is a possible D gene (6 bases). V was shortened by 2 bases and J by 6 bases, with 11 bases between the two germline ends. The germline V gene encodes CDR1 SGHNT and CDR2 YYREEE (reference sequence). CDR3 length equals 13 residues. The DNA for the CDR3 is TGTGCCAGCAGCTTAGAGACAGGCCATGGCTACACCTTC. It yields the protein CASSLETGHGYTF.

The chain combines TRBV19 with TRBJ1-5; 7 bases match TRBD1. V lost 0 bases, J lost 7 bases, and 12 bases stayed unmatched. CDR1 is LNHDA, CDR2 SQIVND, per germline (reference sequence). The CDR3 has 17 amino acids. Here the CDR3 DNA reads TGTGCCAGTAGTATAGAGGGCCATACAGGGGTGGGGCAGCCCCAGCATTTT. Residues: CASSIEGHTGVGQPQHF.

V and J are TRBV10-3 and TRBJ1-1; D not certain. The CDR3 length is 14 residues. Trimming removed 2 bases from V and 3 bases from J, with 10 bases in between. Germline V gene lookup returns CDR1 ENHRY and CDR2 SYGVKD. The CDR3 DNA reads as TGTGCCATCAGTGAGAATCAGGACTACACTGAAGCTTTCTTT. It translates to CAISENQDYTEAFF.

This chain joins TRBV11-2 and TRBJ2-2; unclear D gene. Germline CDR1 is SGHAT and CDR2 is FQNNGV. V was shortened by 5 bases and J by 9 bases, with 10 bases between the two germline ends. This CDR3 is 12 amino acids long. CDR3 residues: CASSDQFRELFF. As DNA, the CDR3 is TGTGCCAGCAGCGATCAATTTAGGGAGCTGTTTTTT. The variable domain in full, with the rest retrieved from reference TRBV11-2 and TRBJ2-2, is EAGVAQSPRYKIIEKRQSVAFWCNPISGHATLYWYQQILGQGPKLLIQFQNNGVVDDSQLPKDRFSAERLKGVDSTLKIQPAKLEDSAVYLCASSDQFRELFFGEGSRLTVL.

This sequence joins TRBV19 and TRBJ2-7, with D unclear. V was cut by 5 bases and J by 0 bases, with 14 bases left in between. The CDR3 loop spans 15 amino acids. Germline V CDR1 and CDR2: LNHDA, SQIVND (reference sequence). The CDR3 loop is CASSVPGFGSYEQYF. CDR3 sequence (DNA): TGTGCCAGTAGTGTCCCCGGGTTCGGCTCCTACGAGCAGTACTTC.

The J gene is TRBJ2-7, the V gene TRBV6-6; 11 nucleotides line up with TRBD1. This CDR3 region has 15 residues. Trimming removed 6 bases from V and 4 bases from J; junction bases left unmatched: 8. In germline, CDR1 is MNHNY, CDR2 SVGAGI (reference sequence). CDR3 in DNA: TGTGCCAGCAGGGAACCGGGACAGGGGGTGTACGAGCAGTACTTC. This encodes CASREPGQGVYEQYF.

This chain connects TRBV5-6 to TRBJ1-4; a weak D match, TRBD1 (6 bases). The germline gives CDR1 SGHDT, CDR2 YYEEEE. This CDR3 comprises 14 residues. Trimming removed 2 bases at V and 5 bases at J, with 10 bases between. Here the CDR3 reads CASSLGGTNEKLFF. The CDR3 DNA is TGTGCCAGCAGCTTAGGGGGGACCAATGAAAAACTGTTTTTT. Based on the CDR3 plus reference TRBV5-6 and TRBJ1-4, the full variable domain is DAGVTQSPTHLIKTRGQQVTLRCSPKSGHDTVSWYQQALGQGPQFIFQYYEEEERQRGNFPDRFSGHQFPNYSSELNVNALLLGDSALYLCASSLGGTNEKLFFGSGTQLSVL.

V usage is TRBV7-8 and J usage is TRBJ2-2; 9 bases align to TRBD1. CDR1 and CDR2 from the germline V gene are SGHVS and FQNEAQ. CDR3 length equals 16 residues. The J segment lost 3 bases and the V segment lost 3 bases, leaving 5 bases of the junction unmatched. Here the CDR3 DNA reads TGTGCCAGCAGCTTCCCGGGACAGGGTTACACCGGGGAGCTGTTTTTT. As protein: CASSFPGQGYTGELFF.

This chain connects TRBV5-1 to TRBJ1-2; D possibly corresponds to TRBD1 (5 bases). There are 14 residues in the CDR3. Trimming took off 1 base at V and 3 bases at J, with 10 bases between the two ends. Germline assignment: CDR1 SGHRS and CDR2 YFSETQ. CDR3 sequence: CASSLRGGDYGYTF. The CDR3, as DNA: TGCGCCAGCAGCTTGCGCGGGGGAGACTATGGCTACACCTTC.

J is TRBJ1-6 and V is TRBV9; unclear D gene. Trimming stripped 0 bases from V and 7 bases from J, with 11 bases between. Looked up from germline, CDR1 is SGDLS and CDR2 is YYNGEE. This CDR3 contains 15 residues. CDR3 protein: CASSVEAESNSPLHF. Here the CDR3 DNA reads TGTGCCAGCAGCGTAGAGGCAGAGTCCAATTCACCCCTCCACTTT.

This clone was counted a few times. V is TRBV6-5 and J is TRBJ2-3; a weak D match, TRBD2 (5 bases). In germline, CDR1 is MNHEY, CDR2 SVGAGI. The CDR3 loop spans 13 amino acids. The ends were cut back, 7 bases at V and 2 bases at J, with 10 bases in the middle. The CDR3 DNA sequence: TGTGCCAGCATGAGGGCGGACACAGATACGCAGTATTTT. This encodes CASMRADTDTQYF.

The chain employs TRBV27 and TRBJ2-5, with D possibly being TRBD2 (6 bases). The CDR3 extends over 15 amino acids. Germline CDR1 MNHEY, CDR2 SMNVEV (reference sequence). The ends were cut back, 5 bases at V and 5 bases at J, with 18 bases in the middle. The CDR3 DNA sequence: TGTGCCAGCAGTCCGTTGACGGGAGCGATGGAGACCCAGTACTTC. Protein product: CASSPLTGAMETQYF.

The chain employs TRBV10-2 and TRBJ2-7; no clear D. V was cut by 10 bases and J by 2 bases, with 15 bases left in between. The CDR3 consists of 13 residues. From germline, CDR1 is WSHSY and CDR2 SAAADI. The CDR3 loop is CAIYRDGTYEQYF. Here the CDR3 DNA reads TGCGCCATATACAGAGATGGAACCTACGAGCAGTACTTC.

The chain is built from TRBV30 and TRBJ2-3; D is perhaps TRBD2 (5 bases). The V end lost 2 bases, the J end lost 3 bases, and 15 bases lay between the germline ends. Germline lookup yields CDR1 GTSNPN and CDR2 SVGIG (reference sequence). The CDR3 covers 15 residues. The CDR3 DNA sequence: TGTGCCTGGAGTTCTGGAGAGGGAAGGACAGATACGCAGTATTTT. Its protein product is CAWSSGEGRTDTQYF.

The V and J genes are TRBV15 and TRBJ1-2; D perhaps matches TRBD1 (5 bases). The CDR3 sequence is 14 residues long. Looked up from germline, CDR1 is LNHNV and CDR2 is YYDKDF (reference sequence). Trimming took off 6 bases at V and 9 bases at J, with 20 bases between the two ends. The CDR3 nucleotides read TGTGCCACCAGAGGCCCCGGGACTCCCTGGAGCTACACCTTC. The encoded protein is CATRGPGTPWSYTF.

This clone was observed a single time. The CDR3 DNA reads TGCGCCAGCAGCTTGGATCTAGGGGGCCACTATGGCTACACCTTC. Its protein product is CASSLDLGGHYGYTF. The V gene is TRBV5-1, the J gene TRBJ1-2; 7 positions match TRBD1. Germline V gives CDR1 SGHRS, CDR2 YFSETQ. V trimming: 0 bases; J trimming: 3 bases; junction bases outside the gene matches: 5. There are 15 residues in the CDR3. Looking up the rest from reference TRBV5-1 and TRBJ1-2 gives the full variable domain: KAGVTQTPRYLIKTRGQQVTLSCSPISGHRSVSWYQQTPGQGLQFLFEYFSETQRNKGNFPGRFSGRQFSNSRSEMNVSTLELGDSALYLCASSLDLGGHYGYTFGSGTRLTVV.

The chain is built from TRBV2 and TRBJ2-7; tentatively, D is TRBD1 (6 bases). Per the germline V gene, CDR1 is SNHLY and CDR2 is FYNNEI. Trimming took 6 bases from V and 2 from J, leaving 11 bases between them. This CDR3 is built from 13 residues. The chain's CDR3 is CASSPTGPYEQYF. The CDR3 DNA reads TGTGCCAGCAGCCCGACAGGACCCTACGAGCAGTACTTC.

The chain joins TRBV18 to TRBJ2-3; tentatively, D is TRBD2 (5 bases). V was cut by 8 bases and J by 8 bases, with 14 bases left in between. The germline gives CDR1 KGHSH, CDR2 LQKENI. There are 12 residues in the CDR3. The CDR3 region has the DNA TGTGCCAGCCCCGCACTAGTTTCTACGCAGTATTTT. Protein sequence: CASPALVSTQYF. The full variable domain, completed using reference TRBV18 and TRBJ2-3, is NAGVMQNPRHLVRRRGQEARLRCSPMKGHSHVYWYRQLPEEGLKFMVYLQKENIIDESGMPKERFSAEFPKEGPSILRIQQVVRGDSAAYFCASPALVSTQYFGPGTRLTVL.

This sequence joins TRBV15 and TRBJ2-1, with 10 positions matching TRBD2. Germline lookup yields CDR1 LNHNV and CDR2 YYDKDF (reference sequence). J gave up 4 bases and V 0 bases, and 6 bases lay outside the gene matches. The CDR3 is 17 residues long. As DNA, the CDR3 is TGTGCCACCAGCAGAGAACGTAGCGGGGGGTGGTACAATGAGCAGTTCTTC. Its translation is CATSRERSGGWYNEQFF.

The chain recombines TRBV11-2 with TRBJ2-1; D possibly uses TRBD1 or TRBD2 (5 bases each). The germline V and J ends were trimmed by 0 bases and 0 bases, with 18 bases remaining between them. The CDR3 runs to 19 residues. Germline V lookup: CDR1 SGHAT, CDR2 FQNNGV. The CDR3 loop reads CASSLDGTRSYSSYNEQFF. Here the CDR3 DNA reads TGTGCCAGCAGCTTAGACGGGACCCGCTCGTATAGCTCCTACAATGAGCAGTTCTTC.

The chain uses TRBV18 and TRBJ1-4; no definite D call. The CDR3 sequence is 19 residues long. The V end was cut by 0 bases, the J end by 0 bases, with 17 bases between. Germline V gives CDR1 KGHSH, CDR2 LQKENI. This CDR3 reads CASSPPRGRYFATNEKLFF. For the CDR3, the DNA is TGTGCCAGCTCACCACCGCGTGGACGGTATTTTGCAACTAATGAAAAACTGTTTTTT.

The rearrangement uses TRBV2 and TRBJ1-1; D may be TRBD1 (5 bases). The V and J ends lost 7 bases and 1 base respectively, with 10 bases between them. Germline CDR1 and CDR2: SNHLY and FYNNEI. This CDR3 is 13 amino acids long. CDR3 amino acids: CASNDRPNTEAFF. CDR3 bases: TGTGCCAGCAATGACAGACCGAACACTGAAGCTTTCTTT.

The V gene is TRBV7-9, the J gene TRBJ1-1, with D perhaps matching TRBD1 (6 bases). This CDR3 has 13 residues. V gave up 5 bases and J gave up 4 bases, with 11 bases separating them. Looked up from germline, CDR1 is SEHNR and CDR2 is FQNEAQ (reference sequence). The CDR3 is CASSRSRGTEAFF. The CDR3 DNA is TGTGCCAGCAGCCGATCCAGGGGCACTGAAGCTTTCTTT.

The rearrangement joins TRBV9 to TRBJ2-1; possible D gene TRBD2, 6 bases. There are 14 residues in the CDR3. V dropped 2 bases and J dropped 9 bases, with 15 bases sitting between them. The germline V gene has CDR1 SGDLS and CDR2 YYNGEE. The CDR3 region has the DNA TGTGCCAGCAGCGTCCCCTCGTTGGGGGGTGAGCAGTTCTTC. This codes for CASSVPSLGGEQFF. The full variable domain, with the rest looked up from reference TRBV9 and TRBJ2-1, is DSGVTQTPKHLITATGQRVTLRCSPRSGDLSVYWYQQSLDQGLQFLIQYYNGEERAKGNILERFSAQQFPDLHSELNLSSLELGDSALYFCASSVPSLGGEQFFGPGTRLTVL.

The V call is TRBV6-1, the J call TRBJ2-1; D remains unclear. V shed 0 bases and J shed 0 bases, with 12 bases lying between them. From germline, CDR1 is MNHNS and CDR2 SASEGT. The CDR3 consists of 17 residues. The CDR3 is CASSEALVLSSYNEQFF. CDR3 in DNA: TGTGCCAGCAGTGAAGCATTGGTTCTTAGCTCCTACAATGAGCAGTTCTTC.

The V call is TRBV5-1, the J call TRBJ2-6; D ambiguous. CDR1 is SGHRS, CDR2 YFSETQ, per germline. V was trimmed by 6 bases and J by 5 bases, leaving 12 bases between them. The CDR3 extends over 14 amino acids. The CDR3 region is CASKGNARANVLTF. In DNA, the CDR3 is TGCGCCAGCAAGGGAAACGCCCGGGCCAACGTCCTGACTTTC.

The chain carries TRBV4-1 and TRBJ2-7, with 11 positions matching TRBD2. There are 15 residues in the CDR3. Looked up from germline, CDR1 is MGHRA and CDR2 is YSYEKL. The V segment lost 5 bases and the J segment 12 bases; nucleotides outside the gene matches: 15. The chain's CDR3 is CASSFSLVAGGRRYF. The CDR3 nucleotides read TGCGCCAGCAGCTTTTCCTTGGTAGCGGGAGGGAGGAGGTACTTC.

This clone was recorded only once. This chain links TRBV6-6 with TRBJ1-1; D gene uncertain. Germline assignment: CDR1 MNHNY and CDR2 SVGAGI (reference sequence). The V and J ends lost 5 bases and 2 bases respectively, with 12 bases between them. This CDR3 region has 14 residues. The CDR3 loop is CASSPEGRNTEAFF. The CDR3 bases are TGTGCCAGCAGTCCCGAGGGCAGAAACACTGAAGCTTTCTTT.

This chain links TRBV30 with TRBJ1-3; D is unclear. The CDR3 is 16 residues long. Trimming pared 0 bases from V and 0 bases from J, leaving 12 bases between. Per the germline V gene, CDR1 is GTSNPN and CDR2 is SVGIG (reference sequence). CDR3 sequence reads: CAWSVLRADSGNTIYF. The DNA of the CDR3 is TGTGCCTGGAGTGTACTTCGGGCAGACTCTGGAAACACCATATATTTT. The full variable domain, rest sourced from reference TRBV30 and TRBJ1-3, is SQTIHQWPATLVQPVGSPLSLECTVEGTSNPNLYWYRQAAGRGLQLLFYSVGIGQISSEVPQNLSASRPQDRQFILSSKKLLLSDSGFYLCAWSVLRADSGNTIYFGEGSWLTVV.